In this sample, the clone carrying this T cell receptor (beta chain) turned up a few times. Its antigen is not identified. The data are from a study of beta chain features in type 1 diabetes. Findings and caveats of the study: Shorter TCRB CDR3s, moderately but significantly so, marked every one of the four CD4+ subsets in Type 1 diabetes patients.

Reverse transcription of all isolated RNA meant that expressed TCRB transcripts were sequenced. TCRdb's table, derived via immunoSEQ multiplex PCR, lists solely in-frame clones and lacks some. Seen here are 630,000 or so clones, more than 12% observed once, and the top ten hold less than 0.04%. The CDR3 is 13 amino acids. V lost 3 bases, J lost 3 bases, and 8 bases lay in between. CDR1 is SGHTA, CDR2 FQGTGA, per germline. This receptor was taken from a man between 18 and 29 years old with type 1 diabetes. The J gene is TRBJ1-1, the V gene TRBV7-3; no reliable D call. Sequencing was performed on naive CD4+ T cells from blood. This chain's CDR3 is CASSFNTDTEAFF. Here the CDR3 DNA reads TGTGCCAGCAGCTTTAACACAGACACTGAAGCTTTCTTT.